The text below deals with one TCR beta chain. Original handling: Scientists estimated how many nucleated cells there were by amplifying reference gene primers. Repertoires were generated with immunoSEQ multiplex PCR, while TCRdb's copy carries only in-frame clones and drops some. V, J and clone size reflect that table, while D and trimming were determined from the DNA. The sample records about 250,000 clones, around nine tenths being singletons. The sample originates from a study of blood T cell repertoires in COVID-19. On the study more broadly: T cells, B-cell-depleted T cells, or PBMCs provided the cDNA or gDNA that served as material.

Germline CDR1 SGHRS, CDR2 YFSETQ. The CDR3 runs 15 residues. The V end was cut by 1 base, the J end by 2 bases, with 9 bases between. Material: peripheral blood. This receptor was taken from a woman aged 55-75 years who had recovered from COVID-19. The chain links TRBV5-1 to TRBJ1-4, with unresolved D. CDR3 sequence reads: CASSLSGSTNEKLFF. CDR3 nucleotide sequence: TGCGCCAGCAGCTTGAGCGGCTCCACTAATGAAAAACTGTTTTTT.